This passage covers 23 T cell receptor beta chains from one sample sequenced in a study of OX40 agonist ivuxolimab in advanced cancers. Clones were sequenced by immunoSEQ multiplex PCR, and TCRdb holds only the in-frame ones, with some missing. The repertoire includes around 100,000 clones, more than 85% of them detected once, and about 0.49% sits in the top ten. Here the sequenced sample was CD4+ or CD8+ T cells sorted from blood, taken in a trial of the OX40 agonist ivuxolimab. The receptors were gathered from an adult with an advanced solid tumor such as melanoma, head and neck, liver or kidney cancer.

The chain has TRBV5-6 and TRBJ2-7, with D possibly being TRBD1 (6 bases). Germline V CDR1 and CDR2: SGHDT, YYEEEE. This CDR3 has 14 amino acids. V was clipped by 1 base and J by 4 bases, with 12 bases between them. In DNA, the CDR3 is TGTGCCAGCAGCTTGTCCCAGGGGCGGTACGAGCAGTACTTC. Translated: CASSLSQGRYEQYF.

This clone was detected once. The chain has TRBV29-1 and TRBJ2-7; D unclear. CDR3 length: 13 residues. The germline gives CDR1 SQVTM, CDR2 ANQGSEA. The V end lost 5 bases, the J end lost 2 bases, and 13 bases lay between the germline ends. CDR3 DNA: TGCAGCGTTCTCCGCGGCCGTACCTACGAGCAGTACTTC. Its protein product is CSVLRGRTYEQYF.

The chain links TRBV27 to TRBJ2-2; D unclear. V lost 6 bases to trimming and J lost 2 bases, with 13 bases between them. The length of the CDR3 is 15 residues. The germline V gene encodes CDR1 MNHEY and CDR2 SMNVEV (reference sequence). The CDR3 sequence is CASSVRVANTGELFF. The CDR3 coding sequence is TGTGCCAGCAGCGTAAGAGTAGCAAACACCGGGGAGCTGTTTTTT.

V usage is TRBV5-4 and J usage is TRBJ2-5; 14 positions match TRBD2. The length of the CDR3 is 16 residues. Germline V gene lookup returns CDR1 SGHNT and CDR2 YYREEE (reference sequence). J gave up 4 bases and V 6 bases, and 8 bases lay outside the gene matches. The CDR3 protein is CASKTSGRVWGETQYF. The DNA for the CDR3 is TGTGCCAGCAAGACTAGCGGGAGGGTTTGGGGAGAGACCCAGTACTTC.

The V gene is TRBV5-4, the J gene TRBJ1-2; a possible D gene is TRBD1 (5 bases). The CDR3 runs 14 residues. Trimming removed 0 bases from V and 4 bases from J, with 10 bases in between. Germline CDR1 reads SGHNT; CDR2 reads YYREEE (reference sequence). The CDR3 here is CASSLVGRAYGYTF. The DNA of the CDR3 is TGTGCCAGCAGCTTGGTCGGCAGGGCCTATGGCTACACCTTC.

This chain uses TRBV6-5 with TRBJ2-5; D uncertain. Trimming cost V 2 bases and J 5 bases, with 12 bases left between them. Germline-derived CDR1 and CDR2 are MNHEY and SVGAGI. There are 14 residues in the CDR3. The CDR3 DNA reads as TGTGCCAGCAGTTACCCCGCTAAGGGTGAGACCCAGTACTTC. As protein: CASSYPAKGETQYF.

Turning to this clone: Mismatch with germline at one junction end may stem from a read error. The chain employs TRBV5-8 and TRBJ1-5; 12 bases align to TRBD1. The CDR3 has 15 amino acids. Germline lookup yields CDR1 SGHTS and CDR2 YDEGEE. CDR3 amino acids: CASSRGTGGNQPQHF. CDR3 DNA sequence: TGTGCCAGCAGTCGCGGGACAGGGGGCAACCAGCCCCAGCATTTT.

DNA for the CDR3: TGTGCCAGCAGAAAGGGATCCCACACCGGGGAGCTGTTTTTT. Protein product: CASRKGSHTGELFF. The chain carries TRBV6-5 and TRBJ2-2; D not resolved. V was clipped by 6 bases and J by 3 bases, with 11 bases between them. Germline CDR1 and CDR2: MNHEY and SVGAGI. The CDR3 has 14 amino acids.

This clone was detected a few times. The chain has TRBV7-9 and TRBJ1-2; TRBD1 might be the D (6 bases). This CDR3 is built from 15 residues. V lost 0 bases to trimming and J lost 6 bases, with 14 bases between them. Germline values: CDR1 SEHNR, CDR2 FQNEAQ (reference sequence). CDR3 loop: CASSLATTGTDGYTF. The CDR3 DNA is TGTGCCAGCAGCTTAGCCACAACAGGGACCGATGGCTACACCTTC.

The chain recombines TRBV4-3 with TRBJ2-6; 9 nucleotides agree with TRBD2. Trimming cost V 4 bases and J 0 bases; bases outside gene matches: 7. The CDR3 has 18 amino acids. CDR1 and CDR2 from the germline V gene are LGHNA and YSLEER. DNA of the CDR3: TGCGCCAGCAGCCCCCGGGTGCGGGAGGGCTCTGGGGCCAACGTCCTGACTTTC. Amino acid sequence: CASSPRVREGSGANVLTF.

V and J are TRBV25-1 and TRBJ2-7, with 9 bases fitting TRBD2. V trimming: 1 base; J trimming: 7 bases; junction bases outside the gene matches: 8. The germline gives CDR1 MGHDK, CDR2 SYGVNS. CDR3 length: 15 residues. CDR3 region: CASSESLSGSGEQYF. CDR3 bases: TGTGCCAGCAGTGAATCGCTTAGCGGGAGCGGGGAGCAGTACTTC.

The V call is TRBV6-5, the J call TRBJ1-2; D is ambiguous. CDR3 size: 10 residues. V was cut by 8 bases and J by 8 bases, with 9 bases left in between. From germline, CDR1 is MNHEY and CDR2 SVGAGI. Here the CDR3 reads CASYSRGYTF. DNA for the CDR3: TGTGCCAGCTATTCACGAGGCTACACCTTC.

The gene calls are TRBV7-3 and TRBJ2-1; the D is unclear. The germline CDR1 and CDR2 sequences are SGHTA and FQGTGA. The V end lost 4 bases, the J end lost 10 bases, and 14 bases lay between the germline ends. This CDR3 comprises 13 residues. The CDR3 here is CASSSDPGSEQFF. The CDR3 DNA reads TGTGCCAGCAGCTCCGACCCCGGCAGCGAGCAGTTCTTC.

This chain uses TRBV2 with TRBJ2-1, with no clear D. V was trimmed by 6 bases and J by 0 bases, leaving 12 bases between them. The CDR3 is made up of 15 amino acids. Germline V lookup: CDR1 SNHLY, CDR2 FYNNEI. The CDR3 nucleotides are TGTGCCAGCAGAAGTAGCTGGAGCTCCTACAATGAGCAGTTCTTC. This codes for CASRSSWSSYNEQFF.

J is TRBJ1-2 and V is TRBV18; D uncertain. The CDR3 has 14 amino acids. The V end lost 3 bases, the J end lost 11 bases, and 19 bases lay between the germline ends. Per the germline V gene, CDR1 is KGHSH and CDR2 is LQKENI. CDR3 amino acids: CASSPVPDLGPYTF. CDR3 DNA: TGTGCCAGCTCACCGGTCCCAGATTTGGGCCCATACACCTTC.

V gene TRBV7-9 combines with J gene TRBJ2-5; D is perhaps TRBD1 (6 bases). Trimming took 5 bases from V and 0 from J, leaving 10 bases between them. Germline V gene lookup returns CDR1 SEHNR and CDR2 FQNEAQ (reference sequence). The CDR3 runs to 14 residues. The CDR3 is CASSEQGYQETQYF. The CDR3 DNA reads as TGTGCCAGCAGCGAACAGGGATACCAAGAGACCCAGTACTTC.

V is TRBV7-2 and J is TRBJ2-5; the D gene is possibly TRBD2 (5 bases). Per the germline V gene, CDR1 is SGHTA and CDR2 is FQGNSA. The CDR3 extends over 18 amino acids. Trimming stripped 3 bases from V and 5 bases from J, with 25 bases between. The DNA of the CDR3 is TGTGCCAGCAGCTTCTCATATAGTTGGGTTGGTACGGGGGAGACCCAGTACTTC. The encoded protein is CASSFSYSWVGTGETQYF.

This chain links TRBV5-1 with TRBJ2-3; D is possibly TRBD1 or TRBD2 (5 bases each). V was clipped by 0 bases and J by 5 bases, with 13 bases between them. Germline CDR1 and CDR2: SGHRS and YFSETQ. The CDR3 is made up of 15 amino acids. The CDR3 here is CASSLAGPVKDTQYF. DNA of the CDR3: TGCGCCAGCAGCTTGGCGGGACCGGTCAAAGATACGCAGTATTTT.

The J gene is TRBJ2-1, the V gene TRBV6-1; 10 bases line up with TRBD1. CDR3 size: 15 residues. Germline V gene data show CDR1 as MNHNS and CDR2 as SASEGT. V was clipped by 4 bases and J by 2 bases; unmatched bases: 2. This CDR3 is CASSVTGGAYNEQFF. CDR3 DNA: TGTGCCAGCAGTGTGACAGGGGGCGCCTACAATGAGCAGTTCTTC.

This clone is a singleton in its sample. This chain joins TRBV2 and TRBJ2-2; unclear D gene. The CDR3 runs 11 residues. The germline CDR1 and CDR2 sequences are SNHLY and FYNNEI. V lost 6 bases and J lost 9, with 8 bases in between. The DNA for the CDR3 is TGTGCCAGCAGCCCCGGCCGGGAGCTGTTTTTT. Translation gives CASSPGRELFF.

This chain uses TRBV9 with TRBJ1-1; maybe TRBD1 (5 bases). Trimming pared 3 bases from V and 5 bases from J, leaving 17 bases between. The germline CDR1 and CDR2 sequences are SGDLS and YYNGEE. The CDR3 has 15 residues. The CDR3 DNA is TGTGCCAGCAGCGCCACCTTCATCGAGGGGACTGAAGCTTTCTTT. It encodes CASSATFIEGTEAFF.

The chain recombines TRBV4-3 with TRBJ2-1, with a weak D call TRBD2 (6 bases). V lost 0 bases and J lost 9, with 12 bases in between. There are 14 residues in the CDR3. Germline V gene sequence: CDR1 LGHNA, CDR2 YSLEER. Here the CDR3 DNA reads TGCGCCAGCAGCCAAGATTTGGGGGGAGGTGAGCAGTTCTTC. Amino acid sequence: CASSQDLGGGEQFF.

This clone was detected a few times. The chain links TRBV6-5 to TRBJ1-1; D gene uncertain. Trimming removed 4 bases from V and 5 bases from J, with 11 bases in between. Germline CDR1 is MNHEY and CDR2 is SVGAGI. This CDR3 spans 13 amino acids. The CDR3 protein is CASSLVGKTEAFF. For the CDR3, the DNA is TGTGCCAGCAGTTTAGTTGGGAAGACTGAAGCTTTCTTT.